The sequence of this T cell receptor beta chain was determined in a study of blood T cell repertoires in COVID-19. For the study at large: Spain, Italy and the United States supplied samples that represented acute and convalescent COVID-19. Sample material is recorded as cDNA or gDNA derived from T cells, B-cell-depleted T cells, or PBMCs.

Original methodology: Using reference gene primer amplification, nucleated cell counts were estimated. Some clones are missing from TCRdb's copy, which holds only in-frame ones; the method was immunoSEQ multiplex PCR. V and J calls and clone size are those listed in that table; D and trimming were worked out from the DNA. The repertoire holds tens of thousands of clones, with just over 85% as singletons. The specimen was peripheral blood. This receptor was identified in a woman in her 70s with acute or convalescent COVID-19.

The CDR3 region is CASSQKRGTGLLWNSPLHF. The CDR3 region has the DNA TGTGCCAGCAGCCAAAAGAGGGGGACAGGGTTATTATGGAATTCACCCCTCCACTTT. This chain connects TRBV3-1 (or the pseudogene TRBV3-2) to TRBJ1-6; 9 bases match TRBD1. Germline CDR1 is LGHDT and CDR2 is YNNKEL (reference sequence). The CDR3 is made up of 19 amino acids. After removal of 2 bases from V and 7 bases from J, the junction contained 15 bases not matched to a gene.